Below are 13 T cell receptor beta chains sequenced from a single sample in a study of T-cell reconstitution after alpha-beta-depleted transplantation in children. Library preparation (for TCRbeta) was performed with unique molecular identifiers. One entry per CDR3 protein, called by TCRdb with MiXCR from the PCR reads. The sample has approximately 420,000 distinct CDR3 sequences; approximately 11% are singletons. The sequencing used PBMCs from the stem cell graft donor, collected from the stem cell graft. The receptors were sampled from a human donor who donated a stem cell graft to a child with acute myeloid leukemia.

The gene calls are TRBV7-2 and TRBJ2-3, with D tentatively TRBD2 (6 bases). The germline V gene encodes CDR1 SGHTA and CDR2 FQGNSA. The CDR3 length is 16 residues. Trimming left V 4 bases short and J 4 bases short, with 18 bases between. The CDR3 region is CASSSTSPARPDTQYF. The CDR3 nucleotides read TGTGCCAGCAGCTCGACTAGTCCCGCCCGCCCAGATACGCAGTATTTT.

In its sample, this clonotype was seen a few times. V gene TRBV18 combines with J gene TRBJ1-5, with 8 bases aligning to TRBD1. The CDR3 length is 17 residues. The germline V gene encodes CDR1 KGHSH and CDR2 LQKENI. J lost 4 bases, V lost 2 bases, and 10 bases had no gene match. The CDR3 is CASSPSDRGGLNQPQHF. For the CDR3, the DNA is TGTGCCAGCTCACCATCCGACAGGGGAGGGCTTAATCAGCCCCAGCATTTT.

The V call is TRBV15, the J call TRBJ2-7; TRBD2 agrees at 12 bases. This CDR3 comprises 19 residues. From germline, CDR1 is LNHNV and CDR2 YYDKDF (reference sequence). V lost 2 bases and J lost 3; bases outside the gene matches: 14. The DNA of the CDR3 is TGTGCCACCAGCAGACTTGGACTAGCGGGACCAGGGCGGGTCTACGAGCAGTACTTC. It translates to CATSRLGLAGPGRVYEQYF.

A few counts support this clonotype. J is TRBJ2-6 and V is TRBV7-2, with D possibly being TRBD2 (7 bases). The length of the CDR3 is 14 residues. The V gene lost 5 bases and the J gene lost 8 bases, with 13 bases spanning the gap. CDR1 SGHTA and CDR2 FQGNSA come from the germline V gene. CDR3: CASSPRGGPNVLTF. The CDR3 nucleotides read TGTGCCAGCAGCCCGAGGGGGGGTCCCAACGTCCTGACTTTC.

This clonotype appeared a few times. The chain is built from TRBV18 and TRBJ2-1; the match to TRBD1 covers 8 bases. Per germline, CDR1 KGHSH and CDR2 LQKENI. After removal of 3 bases from V and 0 bases from J, the junction contained 10 bases not matched to a gene. The CDR3 is made up of 18 amino acids. The CDR3: CASSPRGQDGSSYNEQFF. The DNA for the CDR3 is TGTGCCAGCTCACCCCGGGGACAGGACGGTAGCTCCTACAATGAGCAGTTCTTC.

J is TRBJ2-1 and V is TRBV6-1; TRBD2 might be the D (6 bases). The CDR3 covers 15 residues. With 1 base removed from V and 7 bases from J, the gap between germline ends came to 14 bases. Per germline, CDR1 MNHNS and CDR2 SASEGT. In DNA form, the CDR3 reads TGTGCCAGCAGTGAAGGGCGGGATTTGCGGAATGAGCAGTTCTTC. Amino acids: CASSEGRDLRNEQFF.

The rearrangement links TRBV2 to TRBJ1-2; no clear D. The CDR3 is 14 amino acids. Trimming took 6 bases from V and 3 from J, leaving 14 bases between them. Germline V gene sequence: CDR1 SNHLY, CDR2 FYNNEI. Here the CDR3 reads CASSRRAQDYGYTF. In DNA, the CDR3 is TGTGCCAGCAGCCGCAGAGCTCAGGACTATGGCTACACCTTC.

V and J are TRBV11-2 and TRBJ2-7; 9 positions match TRBD2. The CDR3 runs 18 residues. V dropped 5 bases and J dropped 2; count of bases not matched to a gene: 16. Germline V gene sequence: CDR1 SGHAT, CDR2 FQNNGV. DNA for the CDR3: TGTGCCAGCAGCCAAGGAGCGGGAGGTGCGATACAAACCTACGAGCAGTACTTC. It is translated as CASSQGAGGAIQTYEQYF. The variable domain in full, with the rest retrieved from reference TRBV11-2 and TRBJ2-7, is EAGVAQSPRYKIIEKRQSVAFWCNPISGHATLYWYQQILGQGPKLLIQFQNNGVVDDSQLPKDRFSAERLKGVDSTLKIQPAKLEDSAVYLCASSQGAGGAIQTYEQYFGPGTRLTVT.

This clonotype occurred a few times. V usage is TRBV29-1 and J usage is TRBJ2-2, with 9 positions matching TRBD1. The CDR3 runs 14 residues. Germline CDR1 and CDR2: SQVTM and ANQGSEA. After removal of 5 bases from V and 3 bases from J, the junction contained 4 bases not matched to a gene. The CDR3 region has the DNA TGCAGCGTTCGCCGGGACAGGGACACCGGGGAGCTGTTTTTT. This translates into CSVRRDRDTGELFF.

This clonotype has more than one count but fewer than ten. The rearrangement uses TRBV7-7 and TRBJ2-4; maybe TRBD2 (5 bases). The CDR3 is made up of 13 amino acids. Germline V gene data show CDR1 as SSHAT and CDR2 as FNYEAQ (reference sequence). The CDR3 bases are TGTGCTAGCGCGAAGGAGGTCGAAAACATTCAGTACTTC. It is translated as CASAKEVENIQYF.

This clonotype was seen ten or more times. The gene calls are TRBV3-1 and TRBJ1-3; D ambiguous. The CDR3 is 14 residues long. CDR1 and CDR2 (germline): LGHDT, YNNKEL (reference sequence). V gave up 7 bases and J gave up 8 bases, with 18 bases separating them. For the CDR3, the DNA is TGTGCCAGCACTGAGGGCTCCCTCGGGGACACCATATATTTT. Encoded protein: CASTEGSLGDTIYF. The variable domain in full, with the rest retrieved from reference TRBV3-1 and TRBJ1-3, is DTAVSQTPKYLVTQMGNDKSIKCEQNLGHDTMYWYKQDSKKFLKIMFSYNNKELIINETVPNRFSPKSPDKAHLNLHINSLELGDSAVYFCASTEGSLGDTIYFGEGSWLTVV.

This clonotype was seen ten or more times. This chain joins TRBV11-2 and TRBJ2-1; D possibly corresponds to TRBD1 (5 bases). CDR1 SGHAT and CDR2 FQNNGV come from the germline V gene. V dropped 3 bases and J dropped 5 bases, with 8 bases sitting between them. The CDR3 length is 13 residues. In DNA form, the CDR3 reads TGTGCCAGCAGCTTGGGGCAAAACAATGAGCAGTTCTTC. It is translated as CASSLGQNNEQFF.

This clonotype has ten or more counts. The chain uses TRBV7-8 and TRBJ2-3; weak D call: TRBD1 (5 bases). Trimming removed 5 bases at V and 5 bases at J, with 17 bases between. Looked up from germline, CDR1 is SGHVS and CDR2 is FQNEAQ. The CDR3 is 15 amino acids. The CDR3 sequence is CASSLAAGSVDTQYF. The CDR3 DNA follows: TGTGCCAGCAGCCTTGCGGCAGGGTCGGTAGATACGCAGTATTTT.